This TCR beta chain was observed in a study of cytotoxic CD8 clonotypes in ibrutinib-treated CLL. Background on the study: Responses: roughly 25 partial, 2 complete; after median approximately 68 months, around 15 stayed remitted, roughly 12 progressed.

Only in-frame clones appear in the TCRdb table, and some are missing; sequencing was by immunoSEQ multiplex PCR. The sample carries about 50,000 clones, 57% recorded once. Germline V lookup: CDR1 SGDLS, CDR2 YYNGEE. J lost 2 bases, V lost 2 bases, and 4 bases had no gene match. The CDR3 runs 15 residues. On this clone itself: Its antigen is not identified.

Findings and limits, study-wide: The clonality rise at ibrutinib response reflected private clonotype expansion. In sustained-remission versus progressing patients, sampling times differed. Baseline clonality exceeded age-matched healthy donors and tracked circulating CD8+ T-cell counts.

The rearrangement uses TRBV9 and TRBJ1-3, with 7 bases that match TRBD1. The starting material was PBMCs, obtained after 24 months of ibrutinib treatment. This TCR was sampled from a human donor with chronic lymphocytic leukemia. The CDR3 sequence is CASSVLTGAGNTIYF. CDR3 in DNA: TGTGCCAGCAGCGTCCTAACAGGGGCTGGAAACACCATATATTTT.